These 27 T cell receptor beta chains were sequenced from one sample in a study of Ad26.COV2.S vaccination and SARS-CoV-2 variants. TCRdb's table, derived via immunoSEQ multiplex PCR, lists solely in-frame clones and lacks some. The sample has some 480,000 clones, 87% seen once. Treatment here: around 19 received Ad26.COV2.S at low or high dose, single or two shots; several received placebo; per-sample allocation not given. Day 63 after the first injection of vaccine or placebo was the sampling time. Sequenced here: peripheral blood, sampled in a trial of Ad26.COV2.S vaccine versus placebo. These receptors all come from a person aged 18-65 years who received the Ad26.COV2.S COVID-19 vaccine or a placebo.

This clone was recorded once. The chain has TRBV29-1 and TRBJ1-2; TRBD1 matches 8 bases. The ends lost 6 bases at V and 4 bases at J; junction bases unmatched: 4. Looked up from germline, CDR1 is SQVTM and CDR2 is ANQGSEA. CDR3 length equals 12 residues. CDR3 sequence: CSVTTGAYGYTF. For the CDR3, the DNA is TGCAGCGTAACGACAGGGGCCTATGGCTACACCTTC.

The V and J genes are TRBV3-1 (or the pseudogene TRBV3-2) and TRBJ2-1; 10 bases fit TRBD2. J was trimmed by 2 bases and V by 0 bases; bases with no gene match: 13. The CDR3 runs 20 residues. CDR1 LGHDT and CDR2 YNNKEL come from the germline V gene (reference sequence). The CDR3 sequence: CASSQDLRTSGNRPYNEQFF. The CDR3 DNA sequence: TGTGCCAGCAGCCAAGATCTTAGGACTAGCGGCAATAGACCCTACAATGAGCAGTTCTTC.

The chain has TRBV9 and TRBJ2-6; no definite D call. V lost 2 bases, J lost 6 bases, and 9 bases lay in between. CDR3 length: 14 amino acids. Per the germline V gene, CDR1 is SGDLS and CDR2 is YYNGEE. In DNA, the CDR3 is TGTGCCAGCAGCGTTGAAGGTCTGGCCAACGTCCTGACTTTC. This gives the protein CASSVEGLANVLTF.

The chain combines TRBV6-6 with TRBJ1-5; D might be TRBD1 (6 bases). CDR3 size: 14 residues. Trimming took off 8 bases at V and 2 bases at J, with 13 bases between the two ends. Germline CDR1 and CDR2: MNHNY and SVGAGI (reference sequence). CDR3 amino acids: CASRLQGGNQPQHF. The CDR3 DNA is TGTGCCAGCCGGTTACAGGGCGGCAATCAGCCCCAGCATTTT.

The chain carries TRBV12-3 or TRBV12-4 and TRBJ1-5, with D perhaps matching TRBD1 (5 bases). This CDR3 has 13 residues. V lost 5 bases and J lost 5, with 10 bases in between. CDR3 residues: CASSARQYQPQHF. The CDR3 bases are TGTGCCAGCAGTGCCCGACAGTATCAGCCCCAGCATTTT.

CDR3 in DNA: TGCGCCAGCAGCCAGTTAAAGGGTGACCTAAGCAATCAGCCCCAGCATTTT. It specifies CASSQLKGDLSNQPQHF. J is TRBJ1-5 and V is TRBV4-1; D is unresolved. The V gene lost 3 bases and the J gene lost 1 base, with 16 bases spanning the gap. The CDR3 covers 17 residues. From germline, CDR1 is MGHRA and CDR2 YSYEKL.

The V gene is TRBV5-1, the J gene TRBJ2-4; D is uncertain. CDR1 SGHRS and CDR2 YFSETQ come from the germline V gene. The V and J ends lost 0 bases and 0 bases respectively, with 7 bases between them. The CDR3 runs to 15 residues. The CDR3, as DNA: TGCGCCAGCAGCTTGGACAGTTCAGCCAAAAACATTCAGTACTTC. This codes for CASSLDSSAKNIQYF.

The rearrangement links TRBV28 to TRBJ2-6; TRBD2 might be the D (6 bases). Trimming left V 3 bases short and J 0 bases short, with 30 bases between. Germline CDR1 MDHEN, CDR2 SYDVKM. The CDR3 contains 23 residues. The CDR3 reads CASSFSLLLGEANQYSGANVLTF. The DNA for the CDR3 is TGTGCCAGCAGTTTTAGCCTGCTGCTTGGGGAGGCTAACCAGTACTCTGGGGCCAACGTCCTGACTTTC.

This chain uses TRBV19 with TRBJ2-3; D ambiguous. Germline V gene sequence: CDR1 LNHDA, CDR2 SQIVND (reference sequence). The CDR3 consists of 11 residues. Between the trimmed V and J ends, which lost 7 bases and 6 bases, there was a span of 8 bases. Here the CDR3 DNA reads TGTGCCAGTAAAAACGGGGATACGCAGTATTTT. Translated: CASKNGDTQYF.

The J gene is TRBJ1-4, the V gene TRBV7-9; 8 nucleotides agree with TRBD1. This CDR3 region has 17 residues. Germline V gene sequence: CDR1 SEHNR, CDR2 FQNEAQ (reference sequence). Trimming cost V 5 bases and J 6 bases; bases outside gene matches: 14. The CDR3 is CASSPGRQGPRDEKLFF. CDR3 DNA sequence: TGTGCCAGCAGCCCCGGGAGACAGGGGCCCCGGGATGAAAAACTGTTTTTT.

J is TRBJ1-4 and V is TRBV28; D not resolved. V gave up 8 bases and J gave up 5 bases, with 12 bases separating them. The germline V gene has CDR1 MDHEN and CDR2 SYDVKM. The CDR3 has 13 residues. CDR3 loop: CASRKAVNEKLFF. The CDR3 nucleotides are TGTGCCAGCCGTAAAGCGGTCAATGAAAAACTGTTTTTT. The whole variable domain, filled in from reference TRBV28 and TRBJ1-4, reads DVKVTQSSRYLVKRTGEKVFLECVQDMDHENMFWYRQDPGLGLRLIYFSYDVKMKEKGDIPEGYSVSREKKERFSLILESASTNQTSMYLCASRKAVNEKLFFGSGTQLSVL.

The chain links TRBV19 to TRBJ1-1; 7 bases agree with TRBD1. Germline V gene data show CDR1 as LNHDA and CDR2 as SQIVND (reference sequence). CDR3 length: 13 residues. Trimming took 6 bases from V and 5 from J; bases not matched to a gene: 6. Here the CDR3 reads CASRPQGGTEAFF. For the CDR3, the DNA is TGTGCCAGTAGACCGCAGGGGGGGACTGAAGCTTTCTTT.

The chain combines TRBV2 with TRBJ1-5; no firm D call. Trimming took 7 bases from V and 6 from J, leaving 13 bases between them. CDR1 is SNHLY, CDR2 FYNNEI, per germline. This CDR3 spans 13 amino acids. This CDR3 is CASTEGLFQPQHF. For the CDR3, the DNA is TGTGCCAGCACCGAGGGCCTATTTCAGCCCCAGCATTTT.

The rearrangement joins TRBV28 to TRBJ1-5; the D is unclear. Per the germline V gene, CDR1 is MDHEN and CDR2 is SYDVKM. Trimming cost V 5 bases and J 1 base, with 12 bases left between them. The CDR3 length is 15 residues. The CDR3 loop reads CASSQDIRSNQPQHF. The CDR3 DNA reads TGTGCCAGCAGTCAAGACATTAGGAGCAATCAGCCCCAGCATTTT.

About this clone itself: Other DNA sequences in the sample encode the same CDR3. V is TRBV30 and J is TRBJ2-5, with D perhaps TRBD1 or TRBD2 (6 bases each). The CDR3 covers 13 residues. Trimming left V 0 bases short and J 5 bases short, with 10 bases between. Germline CDR1 GTSNPN, CDR2 SVGIG (reference sequence). CDR3 nucleotide sequence: TGTGCCTGGAGTGTAGGGGGGCTGGAGACCCAGTACTTC. It specifies CAWSVGGLETQYF.

The gene calls are TRBV24-1 and TRBJ2-1, with 9 bases lining up with TRBD2. The CDR3 contains 19 residues. The germline CDR1 and CDR2 sequences are KGHDR and SFDVKD. Trimming took 0 bases from V and 3 from J; bases not matched to a gene: 11. The CDR3, as DNA: TGTGCCACCAGTGATTTGAAGAGGTTAGCGGGAGTTGGCTACAATGAGCAGTTCTTC. It encodes CATSDLKRLAGVGYNEQFF.

CDR3: CATSREGPGLFNSNQPQHF. The DNA for the CDR3 is TGTGCCACCAGCAGAGAGGGGCCGGGACTTTTCAATAGCAATCAGCCCCAGCATTTT. V usage is TRBV15 and J usage is TRBJ1-5; the D gene is possibly TRBD1 (5 bases). The CDR3 runs to 19 residues. Trimming removed 0 bases at V and 0 bases at J, with 18 bases between. The V gene's germline CDR1 is LNHNV and CDR2 YYDKDF (reference sequence).

The chain joins TRBV27 to TRBJ2-6, with unresolved D. The CDR3 extends over 16 amino acids. Germline V CDR1 and CDR2: MNHEY, SMNVEV (reference sequence). Trimming left V 4 bases short and J 4 bases short, with 14 bases between. CDR3 nucleotide sequence: TGTGCCAGCAGTTCCCTTCCCCTGAAGGGGGCCAACGTCCTGACTTTC. It is translated as CASSSLPLKGANVLTF.

The V call is TRBV6-6, the J call TRBJ1-1; possibly TRBD1 for D (5 bases). The V gene's germline CDR1 is MNHNY and CDR2 SVGAGI (reference sequence). This CDR3 is 16 amino acids long. V lost 3 bases, J lost 4 bases, and 18 bases lay in between. The CDR3 spells CASSYPAGTEGTEAFF. DNA of the CDR3: TGTGCCAGCAGTTATCCCGCCGGGACGGAGGGCACTGAAGCTTTCTTT.

V is TRBV6-5 and J is TRBJ1-2, with D possibly being TRBD1 (6 bases). V was pared by 5 bases and J by 1 base, with 11 bases between. This CDR3 has 14 amino acids. CDR1 and CDR2 from the germline V gene are MNHEY and SVGAGI. DNA of the CDR3: TGTGCCAGCAGTAGGACAGCCGGTAACTATGGCTACACCTTC. It specifies CASSRTAGNYGYTF.

The rearrangement links TRBV6-4 to TRBJ2-3; 8 bases are a match to TRBD1. The germline CDR1 and CDR2 sequences are MRHNA and SNTAGT. The V and J ends lost 3 bases and 5 bases, in that order; junction bases with no gene match: 4. The CDR3 runs 14 residues. CDR3 amino acids: CASSESGGRDTQYF. The CDR3, as DNA: TGTGCCAGCAGTGAATCAGGGGGCAGAGATACGCAGTATTTT.

V and J are TRBV6-2 or TRBV6-3 and TRBJ2-1; 11 positions match TRBD2. The V and J ends lost 0 bases and 0 bases, in that order; junction bases with no gene match: 4. There are 18 residues in the CDR3. The germline CDR1 and CDR2 sequences are MNHEY and SVGEGT. The DNA of the CDR3 is TGTGCCAGCAGTTACTCCCGACTAGCGGGAAGCTCCTACAATGAGCAGTTCTTC. This gives the protein CASSYSRLAGSSYNEQFF.

The gene calls are TRBV7-9 and TRBJ2-2; the D is unclear. CDR1 and CDR2 from the germline V gene are SEHNR and FQNEAQ (reference sequence). Trimming cost V 1 base and J 1 base, with 7 bases left between them. The CDR3 covers 15 residues. This CDR3 reads CASSLERRNTGELFF. CDR3 bases: TGTGCCAGCAGCTTAGAGAGGAGGAACACCGGGGAGCTGTTTTTT.

The chain has TRBV28 and TRBJ1-2, with D tentatively TRBD1 (5 bases). Germline V gene lookup returns CDR1 MDHEN and CDR2 SYDVKM. This CDR3 has 15 residues. The V and J ends lost 2 bases and 4 bases respectively, with 14 bases between them. The CDR3 DNA reads TGTGCCAGCAGTTTAGGGGGGGGAGTCGGCTATGGCTACACCTTC. Translated: CASSLGGGVGYGYTF.

V is TRBV4-1 and J is TRBJ1-1; no clear D gene. V was cut by 6 bases and J by 1 base, with 6 bases left in between. Germline values: CDR1 MGHRA, CDR2 YSYEKL. This CDR3 comprises 12 residues. The CDR3 nucleotides read TGCGCCAGCAGTTGGGCGAACACTGAAGCTTTCTTT. Translating gives CASSWANTEAFF.

V gene TRBV28 combines with J gene TRBJ2-5; D gene unclear. Germline CDR1 is MDHEN and CDR2 is SYDVKM. V was pared by 7 bases and J by 5 bases, with 17 bases between. CDR3 size: 14 residues. The CDR3 DNA reads as TGTGCCAGCACCCCGGTGGGGTGGCGGGAGACCCAGTACTTC. It specifies CASTPVGWRETQYF.

Points on this clone: The germline gene is not matched at one end of the junction; a read error may be the cause. The chain has TRBV7-2 and TRBJ2-7; 7 bases fit TRBD1. This CDR3 is 14 amino acids long. CDR1 and CDR2 from the germline V gene are SGHTA and FQGNSA. CDR3 in DNA: TGTGCCAGCGGCTTACAGGGGAGCTCCTACGAGCAGTACTTC. Its protein is CASGLQGSSYEQYF. Supplemented by reference TRBV7-2 and TRBJ2-7, the full variable domain reads GAGVSQSPSNKVTEKGKDVELRCDPISGHTALYWYRQSLGQGLEFLIYFQGNSAPDKSGLPSDRFSAERTGGSVSTLTIQRTQQEDSAVYLCASGLQGSSYEQYFGPGTRLTVT.